This T cell receptor beta chain originates from a study of blood T cell repertoires in COVID-19 (dated by TCRdb to 2018 to 2021). Looking at the study overall: The collaborator samples originated in the United States, Italy and Spain and spanned the acute and convalescent phases of COVID-19. Sample metadata almost always included a de-identified subject ID, COVID-19 status, age in years and sex. The repertoires were made available in a free public database intended to serve as a resource for research on the immune response to SARS-CoV-2. The material from the prospective study consisted of cDNA or gDNA derived from T cells, B-cell-depleted T cells, or PBMCs. The samples were drawn from the first 160 participants of the ongoing ImmuneRACE study and from under 1,500 subjects provided by 6 global collaborators. Where HLA class I and class II types were available, the types were taken from metadata supplied by the sample provider, not from assay-based typing. Subjects who had been exposed to COVID-19, were actively infected with it, or had recovered from it provided the deeply sampled blood TCRbeta repertoires that made up the dataset. The paper as a whole reports these results and caveats: The amount of clinical and demographic metadata varied by source and participant and was provided uncurated.

The immunoSEQ Assay, a bias-controlled multiplex PCR, was used to amplify TCRbeta CDR3 regions from genomic DNA. The authors' pipeline ran thus. The number of nucleated cells in each sample was estimated from the amplification of reference gene primers within the assay. Sequence reads were collapsed and filtered to measure the absolute abundance of every unique TCRbeta CDR3 rearrangement. Productive Simpson clonality was computed per sample as the square root of Simpson's diversity index over productive rearrangements. This is the immuneACCESS table as TCRdb keeps it, with only in-frame sequences that have V and J called. A part of the clones is gone; compared with another copy, unresolved V genes explain less than half, and the rest is unexplained. The V and J calls and clone size are taken from that table; D and trimming were inferred from the DNA. The sample has 130,000 or so clones on record, approximately 89% of them singletons. 8% to 11% of the sample lies in the top ten.

The collaborating institutions used their own protocols to collect whole blood in K2EDTA tubes. For TCRbeta analysis, collaborators shipped samples as frozen whole blood, isolated PBMCs, or DNA extracted from either of those sample types. Taken from cysteine to phenylalanine, the CDR3 has 14 residues. The only DNA kept is the CDR3, 42 bases in frame from the first base. Looking up the germline V gene yields CDR1 MDHEN and CDR2 SYDVKM. V gives up 3 bases and J gives up 5 bases, and the segment between their germline ends measures 13 bases. Details on this clone: No antigen is known for it. The input lacks base qualities; no much larger clone sits a single base away. The same CDR3 can be traced to other DNA sequences in this sample.

Recombination linked TRBV28 to TRBJ1-1; 6 matching bases give a weak D call of TRBD1. The TCR comes from a man in his 60s with active or convalescent COVID-19. The sequenced sample consisted of peripheral blood. The nucleotide sequence reads as follows: TGTGCCAGCAGTTTGGGAGGGGGTCGGACTGAAGCTTTCTTT. Translated, this is CASSLGGGRTEAFF.